This TCR beta chain was obtained from a study of shared clonotypes between healthy human individuals. Study results and caveats: What naive subsets generally showed was a larger estimated richness than memory subsets showed. Relative to clonotypes present in all four donors, those not shared had lower generation probabilities.

In the source study's methods: ImmunoSEQ output lacked quality scores and full-length reads, limiting matched filtering. Profiling relied on immunoSEQ multiplex PCR, and the TCRdb table lists in-frame clones only, not all of them. Clonal size and the V and J genes are those of that table, whereas D and trimming came from the DNA. Here the sample spans about 1.9 million clones, about 93% being singletons. Details on this clone: The antigen remains undetermined.

CDR3 length: 15 residues. Germline assignment: CDR1 LGHNA and CDR2 YSLEER. Trimming took off 5 bases at V and 6 bases at J, with 19 bases between the two ends. Terminally differentiated effector memory CD45RA+ cells were left out of the naive CD8 fraction, which was CD45RO-negative and positively selected for CCR7. Donors were healthy HIV-negative adults without recent acute infections or vaccinations. This TCR came from a young man in good health. Some clones in this sample may be carry-over from other donors' samples. V gene TRBV4-3 combines with J gene TRBJ1-2, with a possible D match to TRBD1 (5 bases). The sample consisted of naive CD8+ T cells from PBMCs. CDR3 nucleotide sequence: TGCGCCAGCAGCGAGAGGGTCGTGGGGGGGAATGGCTACACCTTC. This codes for CASSERVVGGNGYTF.